This is a list of T cell receptor beta chains from one sample in a study of control samples from healthy donors and cancer patients. Assay used: immunoSEQ multiplex PCR; TCRdb lists only in-frame clones, some missing. The data contain about 160,000 clones, 70% to 90% of them singletons. The material sequenced was blood. All receptors come from a man younger than 40 in good health. CDR3s include the opening cysteine and the closing phenylalanine or tryptophan. D genes are given only for firm matches. A clone size is listed for some rows: how often the clone was seen (once, few, many), or a class if it is expanded.

d_call j_call clone_size cdr3_length v_call cdr3_aa cdr3_nt
TRBD2 TRBJ2-1 NA 17 TRBV5-6 CASSLPSAGGPRNEQFF TGTGCCAGCAGCTTGCCCTCCGCGGGGGGGCCCAGGAATGAGCAGTTCTTC
NA TRBJ1-3 few 14 TRBV13 CASSLGFAGNTIYF TGTGCCAGCAGCTTGGGTTTCGCTGGAAACACCATATATTTT
NA TRBJ2-1 NA 15 TRBV2 CASSDGTNSYNEQFF TGTGCCAGCAGTGACGGAACAAACAGCTACAATGAGCAGTTCTTC
NA TRBJ2-3 NA 15 TRBV15 CATSSGMGSTDTQYF TGTGCCACCAGTAGTGGCATGGGGAGCACAGATACGCAGTATTTT
NA TRBJ2-7 NA 14 TRBV6-5 CASSRNSDSYEQYF TGTGCCAGCAGTCGGAATTCCGATTCCTACGAGCAGTACTTC
NA TRBJ1-5 NA 13 TRBV28 CASRLESNQPQHF TGTGCCAGCAGATTAGAAAGCAATCAGCCCCAGCATTTT
NA TRBJ1-2 NA 13 TRBV7-9 CASSPAKSLGYTF TGTGCCAGCAGCCCCGCAAAGAGCCTAGGCTACACCTTC
TRBD2 TRBJ2-2 NA 19 TRBV4-3 CASSQDGLAGKPNTGELFF TGCGCCAGCAGCCAAGATGGGCTAGCGGGGAAACCGAACACCGGGGAGCTGTTTTTT
TRBD2 TRBJ2-1 NA 17 TRBV5-1 CASSSGGLAGAYNEQFF TGCGCCAGCAGCTCTGGGGGCCTAGCGGGAGCCTACAATGAGCAGTTCTTC
NA TRBJ2-5 NA 11 TRBV15 CATSKVETQYF TGTGCCACCAGCAAAGTGGAGACCCAGTACTTC
NA TRBJ1-1 NA 13 TRBV27 CASRLGGAPEAFF TGTGCCAGTCGTTTAGGGGGGGCGCCTGAAGCTTTCTTT
TRBD1 TRBJ2-7 NA 16 TRBV7-6 CASSPSRDRGTYEQYF TGTGCCAGCAGCCCATCCCGGGACAGGGGGACCTACGAGCAGTACTTC
NA TRBJ2-7 NA 13 TRBV4-1 CASSQVASYEQYF TGCGCCAGCAGCCAAGTAGCTAGCTACGAGCAGTACTTC
TRBD1 TRBJ2-6 NA 19 TRBV7-2 CASSLSRAGGEPGANVLTF TGTGCCAGCAGCTTAAGTCGAGCAGGGGGCGAGCCCGGGGCCAACGTCCTGACTTTC
TRBD1 TRBJ1-2 NA 14 TRBV5-1 CASSLPGQVYGYTF TGCGCCAGCAGCTTACCGGGACAGGTATATGGCTACACCTTC
TRBD2 TRBJ2-5 NA 14 TRBV5-5 CASQRGLSQETQYF TGTGCCAGCCAGCGGGGGCTGTCCCAAGAGACCCAGTACTTC
NA TRBJ2-4 NA 15 TRBV14 CASSRSGGGADIQYF TGTGCCAGCAGCCGGTCAGGGGGGGGTGCGGACATTCAGTACTTC
TRBD1 TRBJ1-2 NA 14 TRBV6-5 CASRTTGGHYGYTF TGTGCCAGCAGGACTACAGGGGGGCACTATGGCTACACCTTC
NA TRBJ2-4 once 14 TRBV20-1 CSASSQNWENIQYF TGCAGTGCTAGTAGTCAAAATTGGGAAAACATTCAGTACTTC
NA TRBJ1-1 NA 15 TRBV7-2 CASSLVPGRNTEAFF TGTGCCAGCAGCTTAGTTCCTGGACGGAACACTGAAGCTTTCTTT
NA TRBJ2-2 NA 14 TRBV11-2 CASRRPGGTGELFF TGTGCCAGCCGCCGACCGGGTGGGACCGGGGAGCTGTTTTTT
TRBD1 TRBJ1-2 NA 14 TRBV7-9 CASSLQGGFDGYTF TGTGCCAGCAGCTTACAGGGGGGGTTTGATGGCTACACCTTC
NA TRBJ2-4 few 14 TRBV7-9 CASSSDISLNIQYF TGTGCCAGCAGCTCAGACATCTCCTTAAACATTCAGTACTTC
NA TRBJ2-1 NA 16 TRBV4-1 CASSQETGSSYNEQFF TGCGCCAGCAGCCAAGAAACGGGTTCTTCCTACAATGAGCAGTTCTTC
NA TRBJ1-5 NA 16 TRBV6-2/TRBV6-3 CASSYSKTKFNQPQHF TGTGCCAGCAGTTACTCGAAGACCAAATTCAATCAGCCCCAGCATTTT
TRBD1 TRBJ1-2 few 14 TRBV7-9 CASSLSAQGNGYTF TGTGCCAGCAGCTTATCAGCACAGGGGAATGGCTACACCTTC
NA TRBJ2-1 NA 14 TRBV7-9 CASRAGASYNEQFF TGTGCCAGCAGGGCGGGGGCTAGCTACAATGAGCAGTTCTTC
NA TRBJ1-5 NA 14 TRBV7-9 CASSTVQGDQPQHF TGTGCCAGCAGCACGGTACAGGGAGATCAGCCCCAGCATTTT
TRBD2 TRBJ2-2 NA 15 TRBV5-1 CASGAGVPHTGELFF TGCGCCAGCGGAGCGGGAGTACCCCACACCGGGGAGCTGTTTTTT
TRBD1 TRBJ1-2 NA 13 TRBV30 CAWRRDRPYGYTF TGTGCCTGGAGGAGGGACAGACCGTATGGCTACACCTTC
NA TRBJ1-5 NA 17 TRBV6-1 CASSGGPVREGNQPQHF TGTGCCAGCAGTGGAGGACCCGTCAGAGAGGGCAATCAGCCCCAGCATTTT
NA TRBJ1-6 few 16 TRBV11-1 CASSSAESSYNSPLHF TGTGCCAGCAGCTCGGCGGAGAGCTCCTATAATTCACCCCTCCACTTT
NA TRBJ2-3 NA 16 TRBV6-6 CASSRLSTQRSDTQYF TGTGCCAGCAGTCGACTCTCGACCCAAAGATCAGATACGCAGTATTTT
NA TRBJ2-1 NA 15 TRBV7-2 CASRPPGLSYNEQFF TGTGCCAGCAGGCCCCCGGGACTCTCCTACAATGAGCAGTTCTTC
NA TRBJ2-7 NA 13 TRBV6-6 CASSPTRSYEQYF TGTGCCAGCAGTCCGACTAGGTCCTACGAGCAGTACTTC
NA TRBJ1-1 NA 13 TRBV4-1 CASSQAPNTEAFF TGCGCCAGCAGCCAAGCTCCTAACACTGAAGCTTTCTTT
TRBD1 TRBJ1-5 NA 15 TRBV7-2 CASSLLQGGNQPQHF TGTGCCAGCAGCTTATTACAGGGGGGGAATCAGCCCCAGCATTTT
TRBD2 TRBJ2-3 NA 14 TRBV11-1 CASSLDGGGDTQYF TGTGCCAGCAGCTTAGACGGGGGGGGAGATACGCAGTATTTT
NA TRBJ2-2 once 13 TRBV7-2 CASSSYSTGELFF TGTGCCAGCAGCTCCTACAGTACCGGGGAGCTGTTTTTT
TRBD2 TRBJ2-3 few 15 TRBV7-9 CASSYLAGGLDTQYF TGTGCCAGCAGCTATCTAGCGGGAGGGCTGGATACGCAGTATTTT
NA TRBJ1-2 NA 11 TRBV6-5 CATFWGGGYTF TGTGCCACCTTCTGGGGGGGCGGCTACACCTTC